This is a list of T cell receptor beta chains from one sample in a study of blood T cell repertoires in COVID-19. Data came from immunoSEQ multiplex PCR; TCRdb stores just in-frame clones and leaves some out. The sample shows 270,000 or so clones, 89% of them seen only once. The sequenced sample consisted of peripheral blood. These TCRs come from a woman between 40 and 50 years old who had recovered from COVID-19. Each CDR3 is given with its conserved first and last residue. D genes are given only for firm matches. Size tells how often a clone was seen (once, few, many) or the class of an expanded clone, and some rows leave it out.

>TRBV12-3/TRBV12-4|NA|TRBJ2-1|NA
CASSFRGYEQFF
TGTGCCAGCAGTTTCAGAGGTTATGAGCAGTTCTTC
>TRBV5-1|TRBD1|TRBJ1-1|NA
CASSFLGTGKTEAFF
TGCGCCAGCAGCTTCTTGGGGACAGGGAAGACTGAAGCTTTCTTT
>TRBV7-9|NA|TRBJ2-3|few
CASSLVQGSDTQYF
TGTGCCAGCAGCTTAGTCCAGGGTTCAGATACGCAGTATTTT
>TRBV11-2|TRBD1|TRBJ1-3|NA
CASSATGGGNTIYF
TGTGCCAGCAGCGCGACAGGGGGAGGAAACACCATATATTTT
>TRBV4-3|NA|TRBJ2-5|NA
CASSQAQGSGETQYF
TGCGCCAGCAGCCAAGCCCAGGGATCTGGGGAGACCCAGTACTTC
>TRBV29-1|TRBD2|TRBJ2-1|NA
CSVATSGVYNEQFF
TGCAGCGTTGCGACTAGCGGGGTATACAATGAGCAGTTCTTC
>TRBV7-7|TRBD2|TRBJ2-1|once
CASSLGLAGFNEQFF
TGTGCCAGCAGCTTAGGCCTAGCGGGGTTTAATGAGCAGTTCTTC
>TRBV11-3|NA|TRBJ2-2|NA
CASSLGGSGNTGELFF
TGTGCCAGCAGCTTAGGAGGGAGCGGTAACACCGGGGAGCTGTTTTTT
>TRBV19|TRBD2|TRBJ2-5|NA
CASSLRTSGYQETQYF
TGTGCCAGTAGTCTCAGGACTAGCGGCTACCAAGAGACCCAGTACTTC
>TRBV29-1|TRBD1|TRBJ1-1|NA
CSAGTGNTEAFF
TGCAGCGCAGGGACAGGGAACACTGAAGCTTTCTTT
>TRBV10-3|TRBD2|TRBJ2-1|once
CAARGVGEGNEQFF
TGTGCCGCCCGGGGGGTGGGAGAAGGCAATGAGCAGTTCTTC
>TRBV4-2|TRBD1|TRBJ1-1|NA
CASSPGQGAPTEAFF
TGTGCCAGCAGCCCCGGACAGGGGGCGCCCACTGAAGCTTTCTTT
>TRBV11-2|NA|TRBJ1-1|NA
CASSPGSRWTEAFF
TGTGCCAGCAGCCCTGGTAGTCGGTGGACTGAAGCTTTCTTT
>TRBV30|NA|TRBJ1-4|NA
CAWSVVGVNEKLFF
TGTGCCTGGAGTGTAGTAGGAGTTAATGAAAAACTGTTTTTT
>TRBV6-5|NA|TRBJ1-6|NA
CASRTPGAAPLHF
TGTGCCAGCAGGACCCCAGGGGCGGCACCCCTCCACTTT
>TRBV29-1|NA|TRBJ1-4|once
CSVDAGAGKLFF
TGCAGCGTTGATGCGGGGGCGGGGAAACTGTTTTTT
>TRBV6-5|NA|TRBJ1-2|once
CASSYFQGTNYGYTF
TGTGCCAGCAGTTACTTTCAGGGAACTAACTATGGCTACACCTTC
>TRBV29-1|NA|TRBJ1-2|NA
CSATREVVYTF
TGCAGCGCCACAAGGGAGGTGGTCTACACCTTC
>TRBV5-1|NA|TRBJ2-2|NA
CASSLGEEPSPTGELFF
TGCGCCAGCAGCTTAGGGGAGGAACCTTCCCCCACCGGGGAGCTGTTTTTT
>TRBV5-4|NA|TRBJ2-5|NA
CASSFNREPETQYF
TGTGCCAGCAGCTTTAACAGGGAGCCAGAGACCCAGTACTTC
>TRBV5-6|NA|TRBJ1-3|NA
CASSPLVGAGNTIYF
TGTGCCAGCAGCCCGCTGGTAGGGGCTGGAAACACCATATATTTT
>TRBV11-3|NA|TRBJ1-1|NA
CASSLGQLNTEAFF
TGTGCCAGCAGCTTGGGACAACTGAACACTGAAGCTTTCTTT
>TRBV6-5|TRBD2|TRBJ2-3|NA
CASRNIAGGTDTQYF
TGTGCCAGCCGCAACATAGCGGGTGGCACAGATACGCAGTATTTT
>TRBV5-1|TRBD1|TRBJ2-7|NA
CASGRQGDSYEQYF
TGCGCCAGCGGCCGACAGGGGGACTCCTACGAGCAGTACTTC
>TRBV3-1/TRBV3-2|NA|TRBJ1-5|once
CASSQFLEGIWEASNQPQHF
TGTGCCAGCAGCCAATTTCTTGAGGGAATTTGGGAAGCGAGCAATCAGCCCCAGCATTTT
>TRBV5-4|TRBD2|TRBJ2-3|NA
CASSLFVSGGADTQYF
TGTGCCAGCAGCTTATTCGTCAGCGGGGGGGCCGATACGCAGTATTTT
>TRBV27|NA|TRBJ1-2|NA
CASRFLNPQSGNYGYTF
TGTGCCAGCAGATTTTTAAATCCGCAGAGCGGTAACTATGGCTACACCTTC
>TRBV7-2|TRBD1|TRBJ1-2|NA
CASSSMGQGRGYTF
TGTGCCAGCAGCTCGATGGGACAGGGACGCGGCTACACCTTC
>TRBV7-9|TRBD1|TRBJ2-1|NA
CASSYTGETYNEQFF
TGTGCCAGCAGCTACACAGGGGAAACCTACAATGAGCAGTTCTTC
>TRBV7-6|NA|TRBJ1-4|NA
CASSQVVNEKLFF
TGTGCCAGCAGCCAGGTGGTTAATGAAAAACTGTTTTTT
>TRBV28|NA|TRBJ2-1|NA
CASSFVALSYNEQFF
TGTGCCAGCAGTTTTGTCGCGTTGTCTTACAATGAGCAGTTCTTC
>TRBV6-5|TRBD2|TRBJ2-1|once
CASRAAGGRVDEQFF
TGTGCCAGCAGGGCCGCGGGGGGCCGGGTGGATGAGCAGTTCTTC
>TRBV7-9|NA|TRBJ2-7|NA
CASSGPYEQYF
TGTGCCAGCAGCGGGCCCTACGAGCAGTACTTC
>TRBV7-2|NA|TRBJ2-4|NA
CASSLNWYSLAKNIQYF
TGTGCCAGCAGCTTAAATTGGTACTCCTTAGCCAAAAACATTCAGTACTTC
>TRBV18|NA|TRBJ2-1|NA
CASSGPEGPEQFF
TGTGCCAGCTCAGGGCCGGAGGGGCCTGAGCAGTTCTTC
>TRBV7-2|TRBD2|TRBJ2-5|NA
CASSLAGGETQYF
TGTGCCAGCAGCTTAGCGGGAGGGGAGACCCAGTACTTC
>TRBV28|NA|TRBJ1-1|NA
CASSPLGKEGAFF
TGTGCCAGCAGTCCCCTCGGGAAGGAGGGAGCTTTCTTT
>TRBV7-9|NA|TRBJ1-2|NA
CASSLVVQNYGYTF
TGTGCCAGCAGCTTAGTAGTACAGAACTATGGCTACACCTTC
>TRBV30|NA|TRBJ1-5|NA
CAWSVKQAQQPQHF
TGTGCCTGGAGTGTAAAACAGGCTCAACAGCCCCAGCATTTT
>TRBV12-3/TRBV12-4|TRBD1|TRBJ2-2|NA
CASKTGVPGELFF
TGTGCCAGCAAAACAGGGGTTCCCGGGGAGCTGTTTTTT
>TRBV7-2|NA|TRBJ2-3|NA
CASSLDRGMDTQYF
TGTGCCAGCAGCTTAGATCGGGGTATGGATACGCAGTATTTT
>TRBV19|TRBD2|TRBJ2-1|once
CASSSGLAGVVEQFF
TGTGCCAGTAGTTCGGGGCTAGCGGGAGTCGTGGAGCAGTTCTTC
>TRBV30|NA|TRBJ1-5|NA
CAWSAGEGQPQHF
TGTGCCTGGAGTGCAGGGGAGGGTCAGCCCCAGCATTTT
>TRBV5-4|TRBD1|TRBJ2-3|NA
CASSVGTGTDTQYF
TGTGCCAGCAGCGTTGGGACAGGCACAGATACGCAGTATTTT
>TRBV5-1|NA|TRBJ1-1|NA
CASSKGQLNTEAFF
TGCGCCAGCAGCAAAGGACAGTTGAACACTGAAGCTTTCTTT
>TRBV2|TRBD2|TRBJ2-2|NA
CASRRLAGGIGELFF
TGTGCCAGCAGGAGACTAGCGGGAGGAATCGGGGAGCTGTTTTTT
>TRBV3-1/TRBV3-2|NA|TRBJ2-1|NA
CASSHSNSNEQFF
TGTGCCAGCAGCCACTCCAATAGCAATGAGCAGTTCTTC
>TRBV21-1|NA|TRBJ2-5|NA
CASSKELAGTGGEETQYF
TGTGCCAGCAGCAAGGAACTGGCCGGGACAGGGGGCGAAGAGACCCAGTACTTC
>TRBV18|TRBD1|TRBJ1-2|NA
CASSPPGQSNYGYTF
TGTGCCAGCTCACCACCGGGACAGAGTAACTATGGCTACACCTTC
>TRBV12-3/TRBV12-4|NA|TRBJ1-5|many
CASSFSSNQPQHF
TGTGCCAGCAGTTTCAGTAGCAATCAGCCCCAGCATTTT
>TRBV7-2|TRBD1|TRBJ2-1|once
CASSPGQGVVNEQFF
TGTGCCAGCAGCCCTGGACAGGGGGTCGTCAATGAGCAGTTCTTC
>TRBV2|TRBD1|TRBJ1-5|once
CATKDRVNQPQHF
TGTGCCACCAAGGACAGGGTAAATCAGCCCCAGCATTTT